This is a list of T cell receptor beta chains from one sample in a study of blood T cell repertoires in COVID-19. Libraries were prepared by immunoSEQ multiplex PCR; TCRdb keeps only in-frame clonotypes and omits some of them. Among 300,000 to 400,000 clones listed, 89% were seen once. Sequencing used PBMCs or T cells enriched from blood (not recorded which). The receptors derive from a man in his sixties who had recovered from COVID-19. Each CDR3 is given without its conserved first and last residue.

cdr3_aa	v_call	j_call
ATSDAPGTGGSGANVLT	TRBV24-1	TRBJ2-6
ASSSKPSGAGAF	TRBV5-1	TRBJ1-1
ASSTDRGLGGYT	TRBV5-1	TRBJ1-2
ASSLIPGQDGYT	TRBV5-1	TRBJ1-2
AITGLPNTGELF	TRBV28	TRBJ2-2
ASSFGAGTSTDTQY	TRBV11-2	TRBJ2-3
ASSYSADTDTEAF	TRBV6-5	TRBJ1-1
ASKPQGDKNIQY	TRBV28	TRBJ2-4
ASSLPQTEAGKLF	TRBV11-2	TRBJ1-4
ASSPGWAQETQY	TRBV14	TRBJ2-5
ASSLFGEANYGYT	TRBV5-6	TRBJ1-2
ASSPELHGVAF	TRBV3-1/TRBV3-2	TRBJ1-1
ASSFSGEGYTEAF	TRBV5-1	TRBJ1-1
ASSVQGRANYGYT	TRBV28	TRBJ1-2
ASNRHGALGYT	TRBV19	TRBJ1-2
ASSPGTGRYEQY	TRBV5-1	TRBJ2-7
ASSGDTSTNEKLF	TRBV9	TRBJ1-4
ASSLAGTGGDNEQF	TRBV5-1	TRBJ2-1
ASSPTRRQVNIQY	TRBV2	TRBJ2-4
ASSVYQQDTQY	TRBV9	TRBJ2-3
ASSSEGRGYGYT	TRBV19	TRBJ1-2
ASSFTGTGPRQPQH	TRBV7-9	TRBJ1-5
ASSWDIQQPQH	TRBV5-1	TRBJ1-5
ASSGAGLAGGTDTQY	TRBV6-1	TRBJ2-3
SPPQSAGQIIVYEQY	TRBV29-1	TRBJ2-7
ASSVDFSSNEKLF	TRBV9	TRBJ1-4
ASSRHDRGSMNTEAF	TRBV19	TRBJ1-1
ATSASDPGGAF	TRBV24-1	TRBJ1-1
ASSLVGAADEQF	TRBV5-1	TRBJ2-1
ASSFLRGGTSTDTQY	TRBV28	TRBJ2-3
ASSPRGPGVSGELF	TRBV9	TRBJ2-2
ASSQAVAGGYTGELF	TRBV4-3	TRBJ2-2
ASSLTGGFQPQH	TRBV7-2	TRBJ1-5
ASSSGLAVYEQY	TRBV7-2	TRBJ2-7
ASSFAGTRDEQF	TRBV7-9	TRBJ2-1
ASRWASDRGAGELF	TRBV19	TRBJ2-2
ASSRDYSYEQY	TRBV28	TRBJ2-7
ASSFIATGAEAF	TRBV28	TRBJ1-1
ARSEVPGVLPYEQY	TRBV28	TRBJ2-7
ASSLETGTEAF	TRBV12-3/TRBV12-4	TRBJ1-1
ASSPLAGGGANEQF	TRBV7-3	TRBJ2-1
ASRTGLADAGELF	TRBV19	TRBJ2-2
ASSVETSGRVHEQY	TRBV14	TRBJ2-7
ASSAPGVARKSGGQPQH	TRBV6-1	TRBJ1-5
ASSVGDRDRETQY	TRBV9	TRBJ2-5
ASSPGQGFGYGYT	TRBV18	TRBJ1-2
ASSLGTGGSEQY	TRBV5-6	TRBJ2-7
ASSWTSGSNEQF	TRBV11-3	TRBJ2-1
ASSAPPGGPYSYNEQF	TRBV6-4	TRBJ2-1
ASSQAVPHNYGYT	TRBV4-1	TRBJ1-2
ASSAGGASNQPQH	TRBV9	TRBJ1-5
ASSLWVADRVTEAF	TRBV28	TRBJ1-1
ASSRETRQNGYT	TRBV7-8	TRBJ1-2
ASSLGVAGGTGELF	TRBV5-1	TRBJ2-2
ASSEQTGSYGYT	TRBV9	TRBJ1-2
ASSFPGDQPQH	TRBV28	TRBJ1-5
ASSPGTTSEQY	TRBV28	TRBJ2-7
ASSRSGQGASEAF	TRBV6-6	TRBJ1-1
ASSLALAGGFYEQY	TRBV7-9	TRBJ2-7
ASSQGTSVAETQY	TRBV4-2	TRBJ2-5